This T cell receptor beta chain was sequenced for a study of CD8 T cells in ankylosing spondylitis (TCRdb year 2017). For the wider study: T cell receptor beta repertoires were profiled in healthy donors and ankylosing spondylitis patients so that disease-linked TCR variants could be found. The full study cohort was made up of approximately 24 ankylosing spondylitis patients and approximately 100 healthy donors. Peripheral blood samples were taken, and synovial fluid was additionally collected from ankylosing spondylitis patients. Overall study results and their limits: A TCR beta motif of eight highly homologous amino acid variants appeared characteristic of blood from ankylosing spondylitis patients. A CD8+ phenotype was shown by the disease-linked clones, which were found at relatively low frequencies in peripheral blood. The disease-linked clones were reported as significantly enriched in matched synovial fluid samples from ankylosing spondylitis patients. Some TCR beta motif variants had previously been reported in synovial fluid and blood of reactive arthritis patients, which suggested common disease-initiation mechanisms.

The germline ends are 10 bases apart after V is trimmed by 5 bases and J by 0 bases. Based on the germline V gene (reference sequence), the CDR1 and CDR2 sequences are DFQATT and SNEGSKA. From the cysteine up to the phenylalanine, the CDR3 has a length of 14 residues. Solely the CDR3 DNA is kept, with 42 bases framed from the first base. This clonotype was observed many times. Its cognate antigen has yet to be identified. No quality values exist for individual bases; no much larger clone is one base distant. Instrument used: Illumina HiSeq 2500. Quantitative 5'-RACE with molecular barcodes was the method used to prepare the TCR beta libraries. The authors' analysis ran thus. Disease-linked TCR variants were identified with a new computational method built on a probabilistic model of VDJ rearrangement. Through fastp at Q25 and MiXCR, TCRdb rebuilt clones from the public reads, retaining in-frame beta chains. Every entry covers one CDR3 protein and lists the most common genes and DNA from its rows. For this entry, the V and J calls and clone size follow TCRdb and not the study's own pipeline. This sample has around 180,000 distinct CDR3 sequences in its table, and around a sixth of those were observed once. The ten largest clones take up 3.5% to 5% of the sample.

The chain uses TRBV20-1 and TRBJ2-2; TRBD1 is a possible D gene, resting on 5 matching bases. This TCR came from a male donor under 30 with ankylosing spondylitis or in good health (not recorded which). Donor details come from another sample of the same person, matched by shared clones. The sample was blood, either unsorted or a sorted T cell fraction (not recorded which). The sequence in DNA is TGCAGTGCTGTGGACACAGCGAACACCGGGGAGCTGTTTTTT. This translates into CSAVDTANTGELFF.